Listed here are 22 T cell receptor beta chains from one sample, sequenced in a study of T cell changes during pregnancy in multiple sclerosis. This table comes from immunoSEQ multiplex PCR, and its TCRdb copy is limited to in-frame clones, with some not included. This repertoire shows 50,000 to 60,000 clones, 75% to 90% found once; its top ten account for 0.5% to 0.75%. The source material was CD4+ T cells from peripheral blood mononuclear cells, sampled in the first trimester of pregnancy. Receptors were obtained from a female donor with multiple sclerosis, enrolled in a pregnancy study.

V and J are TRBV6-6 and TRBJ2-2; D gene uncertain. Germline V gives CDR1 MNHNY, CDR2 SVGAGI (reference sequence). V shed 6 bases and J shed 4 bases, with 9 bases lying between them. The CDR3 spans 13 residues. The CDR3: CASSETPTGELFF. The CDR3, as DNA: TGTGCCAGCAGCGAGACTCCCACCGGGGAGCTGTTTTTT.

J is TRBJ2-1 and V is TRBV7-9, with TRBD2 matching over 7 bases. V lost 5 bases and J lost 9; bases outside the gene matches: 16. The CDR3 totals 16 residues. Germline CDR1 is SEHNR and CDR2 is FQNEAQ (reference sequence). CDR3 nucleotide sequence: TGTGCCAGCAGCCCATCAGCGGGGCCGCGCCCCGGTGAGCAGTTCTTC. This gives the protein CASSPSAGPRPGEQFF.

This chain connects TRBV19 to TRBJ2-7, with 11 bases fitting TRBD2. Looked up from germline, CDR1 is LNHDA and CDR2 is SQIVND (reference sequence). V shed 5 bases, J shed 0 bases, and the junction held 6 bases outside the gene matches. The CDR3 runs 16 residues. The DNA of the CDR3 is TGTGCCAGTAGTCCTTTAGCGGGGGGGAGCTCCTACGAGCAGTACTTC. This codes for CASSPLAGGSSYEQYF. Variable domain in full (rest from reference TRBV19 and TRBJ2-7): DGGITQSPKYLFRKEGQNVTLSCEQNLNHDAMYWYRQDPGQGLRLIYYSQIVNDFQKGDIAEGYSVSREKKESFPLTVTSAQKNPTAFYLCASSPLAGGSSYEQYFGPGTRLTVT.

This chain joins TRBV11-2 and TRBJ2-1, with 7 bases fitting TRBD2. Germline loops: CDR1 SGHAT, CDR2 FQNNGV. The CDR3 consists of 15 residues. Trimming cost V 5 bases and J 7 bases; bases outside gene matches: 11. CDR3 DNA: TGTGCCAGCAGCATTGAAAGCGGGACTGGGAATGAGCAGTTCTTC. Protein: CASSIESGTGNEQFF.

The genes are TRBV29-1 and TRBJ2-3; D gene unclear. The V gene's germline CDR1 is SQVTM and CDR2 ANQGSEA. The CDR3 loop spans 12 amino acids. Trimming took off 3 bases at V and 0 bases at J, with 4 bases between the two ends. The CDR3 sequence is CSVDVSTDTQYF. CDR3 nucleotides: TGCAGCGTTGATGTAAGCACAGATACGCAGTATTTT.

The chain employs TRBV28 and TRBJ1-2; the D gene is possibly TRBD1 (5 bases). Germline V gives CDR1 MDHEN, CDR2 SYDVKM. The CDR3 totals 12 residues. The V gene lost 5 bases and the J gene lost 9 bases, with 13 bases spanning the gap. The CDR3 coding sequence is TGTGCCAGCAGTCTCCTTACAGGCAGCTACACCTTC. This sequence encodes CASSLLTGSYTF.

The chain uses TRBV20-1 and TRBJ1-1; perhaps TRBD1 as D (5 bases). The germline V gene encodes CDR1 DFQATT and CDR2 SNEGSKA (reference sequence). This CDR3 spans 11 amino acids. Trimming removed 2 bases from V and 10 bases from J, with 11 bases in between. The CDR3 is CSARQDGGAFF. CDR3 sequence (DNA): TGCAGTGCTAGACAGGACGGGGGAGCTTTCTTT.

The chain is built from TRBV9 and TRBJ1-3, with D hard to call. CDR1 and CDR2 (germline): SGDLS, YYNGEE. The CDR3 spans 18 residues. Trimming stripped 0 bases from V and 0 bases from J, with 16 bases between. The CDR3 loop reads CASSVGGLEKGSGNTIYF. The CDR3 nucleotides read TGTGCCAGCAGCGTAGGAGGACTGGAGAAGGGCTCTGGAAACACCATATATTTT.

The V call is TRBV6-1, the J call TRBJ2-5; the match to TRBD1 covers 9 bases. V shed 4 bases, J shed 9 bases, and the junction held 12 bases outside the gene matches. The CDR3 is made up of 15 amino acids. The V gene's germline CDR1 is MNHNS and CDR2 SASEGT. The CDR3 spells CASSGDRAVGGPQYF. The CDR3 nucleotides read TGTGCCAGCAGTGGGGACAGGGCGGTAGGGGGACCCCAGTACTTC.

The genes are TRBV7-3 and TRBJ1-4; D gene unclear. The V and J ends lost 4 bases and 3 bases respectively, with 12 bases between them. Germline assignment: CDR1 SGHTA and CDR2 FQGTGA. The length of the CDR3 is 15 residues. The CDR3 reads CASSSARVANEKLFF. CDR3 DNA sequence: TGTGCCAGCAGCTCGGCCCGGGTGGCTAATGAAAAACTGTTTTTT.

This chain connects TRBV5-1 to TRBJ2-3, with TRBD2 identical over 7 bases. The CDR3 consists of 16 residues. The ends lost 0 bases at V and 2 bases at J; junction bases unmatched: 6. CDR1 SGHRS and CDR2 YFSETQ come from the germline V gene. The CDR3 DNA is TGCGCCAGCAGCTTGGCGGCTACTAGCGTCACAGATACGCAGTATTTT. Translating gives CASSLAATSVTDTQYF.

This chain joins TRBV5-8 and TRBJ2-2; D gene ambiguous. V was trimmed by 0 bases and J by 6 bases, leaving 15 bases between them. In germline, CDR1 is SGHTS, CDR2 YDEGEE. This CDR3 region has 16 residues. CDR3 DNA sequence: TGTGCCAGCAGCTTGGGACTTTCCGAAGGAGCCGGGGAGCTGTTTTTT. Protein sequence: CASSLGLSEGAGELFF.

This chain links TRBV5-1 with TRBJ2-1; perhaps TRBD1 as D (6 bases). The CDR3 extends over 12 amino acids. V dropped 2 bases and J dropped 8 bases, with 8 bases sitting between them. The germline CDR1 and CDR2 sequences are SGHRS and YFSETQ. The CDR3 sequence: CASSFRGDEQFF. The CDR3 region has the DNA TGCGCCAGCAGCTTCAGGGGCGATGAGCAGTTCTTC.

The chain carries TRBV5-6 and TRBJ1-1, with 7 nucleotides matching TRBD1. With V trimmed by 4 bases and J by 3 bases, 9 bases remained unmatched. Germline lookup yields CDR1 SGHDT and CDR2 YYEEEE. This CDR3 has 15 amino acids. The CDR3 region has the DNA TGTGCCAGCAGCCCGATGGACAGGACGGACACTGAAGCTTTCTTT. Protein sequence: CASSPMDRTDTEAFF.

The chain joins TRBV28 to TRBJ1-1; D possibly corresponds to TRBD1 (6 bases). Trimming took 7 bases from V and 1 from J, leaving 13 bases between them. Germline V gives CDR1 MDHEN, CDR2 SYDVKM. The CDR3 is made up of 14 amino acids. CDR3 sequence: CASTVDRRNTEAFF. CDR3 in DNA: TGTGCCAGCACCGTAGACAGGCGGAACACTGAAGCTTTCTTT.

The rearrangement joins TRBV10-1 to TRBJ2-3; 9 bases are a match to TRBD2. CDR3 length: 18 amino acids. Trimming at V came to 10 bases and at J to 4 bases, leaving 21 bases not matched to a gene. Germline-derived CDR1 and CDR2 are WNHNN and SYGVQD (reference sequence). This chain's CDR3 is CATTLSSFSGSRADTQYF. In DNA, the CDR3 is TGCGCCACAACCCTCTCCTCCTTTAGCGGGAGTAGGGCAGATACGCAGTATTTT.

This rearrangement joins TRBV2 to TRBJ2-3; D is unclear. V was clipped by 2 bases and J by 4 bases, with 4 bases between them. The V gene's germline CDR1 is SNHLY and CDR2 FYNNEI. The length of the CDR3 is 12 residues. CDR3 region: CASSEWPDTQYF. As DNA, the CDR3 is TGTGCCAGCAGTGAATGGCCAGATACGCAGTATTTT.

V usage is TRBV10-3 and J usage is TRBJ2-1, with D perhaps TRBD1 (6 bases). Germline CDR1 and CDR2: ENHRY and SYGVKD. The CDR3 runs 15 residues. V lost 5 bases and J 3 bases, leaving 14 bases between the germline ends. In nucleotides, the CDR3 is TGTGCCATCAGTCCGGACAGAAACATCTACAATGAGCAGTTCTTC. Amino acid sequence: CAISPDRNIYNEQFF.

The chain has TRBV7-9 and TRBJ2-3; D is possibly TRBD2 (5 bases). Trimming removed 5 bases from V and 6 bases from J, with 12 bases in between. The CDR3 has 13 residues. The germline V gene has CDR1 SEHNR and CDR2 FQNEAQ (reference sequence). The chain's CDR3 is CASSVGKQDTQYF. The CDR3 nucleotides are TGTGCCAGCAGCGTCGGGAAACAGGATACGCAGTATTTT.

This clone was seen a few times. The rearrangement links TRBV27 to TRBJ1-4, with 9 bases fitting TRBD1. The CDR3 length is 15 residues. The V gene's germline CDR1 is MNHEY and CDR2 SMNVEV (reference sequence). The junction had 9 bases not matched to a gene; V was cut back by 6 bases and J by 7 bases. CDR3 sequence (DNA): TGTGCCAGCAGGAAACAGGGGGCGCTTGTTGAAAAACTGTTTTTT. Its translation is CASRKQGALVEKLFF.

V and J are TRBV5-8 and TRBJ2-1, with D perhaps matching TRBD2 (6 bases). This CDR3 comprises 15 residues. Trimming took off 4 bases at V and 8 bases at J, with 19 bases between the two ends. Germline V lookup: CDR1 SGHTS, CDR2 YDEGEE. CDR3 nucleotides: TGTGCCAGCAGCCGCCGGGACTCCCCGGGTGATGAGCAGTTCTTC. This gives the protein CASSRRDSPGDEQFF.

This chain connects TRBV30 to TRBJ1-3; 7 bases line up with TRBD1. The germline gives CDR1 GTSNPN, CDR2 SVGIG (reference sequence). The CDR3 contains 16 residues. The trim removed 3 bases at V and 2 bases at J, leaving 10 bases unmatched. Here the CDR3 reads CAWSRAKTGTGNTIYF. As DNA, the CDR3 is TGTGCCTGGAGCCGAGCCAAGACAGGGACTGGAAACACCATATATTTT.